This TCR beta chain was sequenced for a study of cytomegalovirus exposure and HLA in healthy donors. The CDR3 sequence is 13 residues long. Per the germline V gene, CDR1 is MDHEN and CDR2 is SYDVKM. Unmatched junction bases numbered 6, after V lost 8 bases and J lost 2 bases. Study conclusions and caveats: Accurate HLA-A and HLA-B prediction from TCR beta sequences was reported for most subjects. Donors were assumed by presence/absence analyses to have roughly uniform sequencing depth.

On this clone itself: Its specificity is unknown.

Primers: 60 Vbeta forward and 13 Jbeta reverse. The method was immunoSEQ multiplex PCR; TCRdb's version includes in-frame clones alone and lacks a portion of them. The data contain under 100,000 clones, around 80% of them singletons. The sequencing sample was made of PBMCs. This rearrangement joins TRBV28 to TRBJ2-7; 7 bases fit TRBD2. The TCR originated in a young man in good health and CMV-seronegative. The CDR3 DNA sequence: TGTGCCAGCGGGGAGGGAATAGCCTACGAGCAGTACTTC. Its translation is CASGEGIAYEQYF. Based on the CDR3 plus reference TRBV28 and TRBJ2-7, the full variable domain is DVKVTQSSRYLVKRTGEKVFLECVQDMDHENMFWYRQDPGLGLRLIYFSYDVKMKEKGDIPEGYSVSREKKERFSLILESASTNQTSMYLCASGEGIAYEQYFGPGTRLTVT.